Shown below are 21 T cell receptor beta chains from a single sample sequenced in a study of blood T cell repertoires in COVID-19. Method: immunoSEQ multiplex PCR; TCRdb's copy keeps in-frame clones and lacks some. The data contain roughly 220,000 clones, about nine tenths of them singletons. Sequenced sample: PBMCs or T cells enriched from blood (not recorded which). The receptors originated from a middle-aged woman with acute COVID-19.

Ten or more counts support this clone. This rearrangement joins TRBV6-2 or TRBV6-3 to TRBJ2-7; 7 bases line up with TRBD2. The V gene end was trimmed by 5 bases and the J gene end by 4 bases; junction bases not matched to a gene: 11. Germline values: CDR1 MNHEY, CDR2 SVGEGT. This CDR3 spans 15 amino acids. In DNA form, the CDR3 reads TGTGCCAGCAGTACCTTAGCGGGCCGGGTATACGAGCAGTACGTC. It codes for CASSTLAGRVYEQYV.

The chain combines TRBV5-6 with TRBJ2-2; possibly TRBD1 for D (6 bases). The germline V gene encodes CDR1 SGHDT and CDR2 YYEEEE. The CDR3 extends over 15 amino acids. With 0 bases removed from V and 5 bases from J, the gap between germline ends came to 11 bases. This CDR3 reads CASSLAGQETGELFF. DNA for the CDR3: TGTGCCAGCAGCTTGGCGGGACAAGAAACCGGGGAGCTGTTTTTT.

This sequence joins TRBV9 and TRBJ2-3; 12 nucleotides align to TRBD2. The length of the CDR3 is 16 residues. Germline CDR1 SGDLS, CDR2 YYNGEE. Trimming at V came to 3 bases and at J to 3 bases, leaving 5 bases not matched to a gene. DNA for the CDR3: TGTGCCAGCAGCGCTTCTAGCGGGGGGGAAACAGATACGCAGTATTTT. Translating gives CASSASSGGETDTQYF.

J is TRBJ1-1 and V is TRBV18; 7 positions match TRBD1. Germline V lookup: CDR1 KGHSH, CDR2 LQKENI. There are 15 residues in the CDR3. V gave up 5 bases and J gave up 3 bases; unmatched junction bases: 9. The CDR3, as DNA: TGTGCCAGCTCATCACGGGGGCAGGGGGACACTGAAGCTTTCTTT. It encodes CASSSRGQGDTEAFF.

This sequence joins TRBV19 and TRBJ1-5; D possibly corresponds to TRBD1 (6 bases). Trimming stripped 5 bases from V and 4 bases from J, with 18 bases between. The length of the CDR3 is 16 residues. Per the germline V gene, CDR1 is LNHDA and CDR2 is SQIVND (reference sequence). The CDR3 bases are TGTGCCAGTAGTCCGGGGGGCGGAAGATTTAATCAGCCCCAGCATTTT. It encodes CASSPGGGRFNQPQHF.

This sequence joins TRBV12-5 and TRBJ1-2, with 9 bases aligning to TRBD1. The CDR3 is 14 residues long. Germline V gene sequence: CDR1 LGHNT, CDR2 FRNRAP. The V segment lost 1 base and the J segment 6 bases; nucleotides outside the gene matches: 3. The CDR3 protein is CASGLAWTGDGYTF. The CDR3 DNA reads TGTGCTAGTGGTTTGGCTTGGACAGGGGATGGCTACACCTTC.

V usage is TRBV6-5 and J usage is TRBJ2-7; 11 bases fit TRBD2. Per germline, CDR1 MNHEY and CDR2 SVGAGI. V was pared by 5 bases and J by 4 bases, with 4 bases of the junction left unmatched. CDR3 length: 14 amino acids. The CDR3: CASSNIAGGYEQYV. DNA for the CDR3: TGTGCCAGCAGTAACATAGCGGGGGGGTACGAGCAGTACGTC.

The V call is TRBV7-8, the J call TRBJ2-5, with a tentative D call TRBD1 (6 bases). Germline CDR1 reads SGHVS; CDR2 reads FQNEAQ. The CDR3 is 16 residues long. The V gene lost 5 bases and the J gene lost 4 bases, with 20 bases spanning the gap. CDR3 in amino acids: CASSDRQYEGVETQYF. For the CDR3, the DNA is TGTGCCAGCAGCGATAGGCAATATGAGGGGGTAGAGACCCAGTACTTC.

Only one count was recorded for this clone. V gene TRBV12-5 combines with J gene TRBJ1-2; D is perhaps TRBD1 (6 bases). V gave up 6 bases and J gave up 4 bases, with 18 bases separating them. Germline V gene data show CDR1 as LGHNT and CDR2 as FRNRAP. This CDR3 has 15 residues. The CDR3 loop is CASGSHSDSIYGYTF. The CDR3 region has the DNA TGTGCTAGTGGCTCTCACTCGGACAGCATCTATGGCTACACCTTC.

A few counts support this clone. The rearrangement uses TRBV19 and TRBJ1-1, with D unclear. This CDR3 contains 14 residues. Per germline, CDR1 LNHDA and CDR2 SQIVND (reference sequence). The V and J ends lost 10 bases and 0 bases respectively, with 15 bases between them. The CDR3 nucleotides are TGTGCCACCGGGATTGGACGGTTGAACACTGAAGCTTTCTTT. Its protein product is CATGIGRLNTEAFF.

The chain couples TRBV6-5 to TRBJ2-3; a weak D match, TRBD1 (6 bases). Trimming removed 2 bases at V and 6 bases at J, with 12 bases between. The length of the CDR3 is 14 residues. Per germline, CDR1 MNHEY and CDR2 SVGAGI. The CDR3 is CASSYDRSSDTQYF. CDR3 bases: TGTGCCAGCAGTTACGACAGGTCCTCCGATACGCAGTATTTT.

This clone was counted a few times. The J gene is TRBJ1-4, the V gene TRBV11-2, with D unresolved. The CDR3 covers 14 residues. Germline CDR1 is SGHAT and CDR2 is FQNNGV. Trimming stripped 3 bases from V and 4 bases from J, with 9 bases between. The CDR3 nucleotides are TGTGCCAGCAGCTTCCCCAGCGTTAATGAAAAACTGTTTTTT. Translated, it gives CASSFPSVNEKLFF.

The V and J genes are TRBV6-6 and TRBJ1-1; perhaps TRBD1 as D (6 bases). CDR1 and CDR2 from the germline V gene are MNHNY and SVGAGI (reference sequence). The CDR3 contains 13 residues. Between the trimmed V and J ends, which lost 6 bases and 8 bases, there was a span of 16 bases. CDR3 residues: CASSPTSQGEAFF. CDR3 nucleotides: TGTGCCAGCAGCCCAACCTCACAGGGAGAAGCTTTCTTT.

This chain joins TRBV24-1 and TRBJ2-5; 7 bases match TRBD1. Germline values: CDR1 KGHDR, CDR2 SFDVKD. The trim removed 4 bases at V and 6 bases at J, leaving 7 bases unmatched. The length of the CDR3 is 14 residues. CDR3 DNA sequence: TGTGCCACCAGTGAGCCAGACAGGGCACAGACCCAGTACTTC. Translating gives CATSEPDRAQTQYF.

The genes are TRBV15 and TRBJ2-7; D is undetermined. The germline CDR1 and CDR2 sequences are LNHNV and YYDKDF (reference sequence). This CDR3 spans 14 amino acids. Trimming stripped 1 base from V and 3 bases from J, with 10 bases between. The chain's CDR3 is CATSRAAANYEQYV. DNA of the CDR3: TGTGCCACCAGCAGAGCCGCAGCGAACTACGAGCAGTACGTC.

This clone was counted only a few times. This sequence joins TRBV30 and TRBJ1-2, with TRBD1 identical over 8 bases. This CDR3 is 16 amino acids long. Per the germline V gene, CDR1 is GTSNPN and CDR2 is SVGIG (reference sequence). V shed 3 bases, J shed 0 bases, and the junction held 9 bases outside the gene matches. CDR3 in DNA: TGTGCCTGGAGCTCCGGACAGGGAGTTACTAACTATGGCTACACCTTC. It is translated as CAWSSGQGVTNYGYTF.

This chain joins TRBV5-6 and TRBJ1-2; tentatively, D is TRBD1 (6 bases). Trimming pared 4 bases from V and 4 bases from J, leaving 23 bases between. The germline V gene has CDR1 SGHDT and CDR2 YYEEEE. This CDR3 has 17 residues. The CDR3 coding sequence is TGTGCCAGCAGCCCCCTCGGGGCGGGGGGCCCCCTCTATGGCTACACCTTC. Encoded protein: CASSPLGAGGPLYGYTF.

The chain carries TRBV15 and TRBJ1-1; D not resolved. This CDR3 spans 14 amino acids. The ends were cut back, 0 bases at V and 1 base at J, with 6 bases in the middle. Germline-derived CDR1 and CDR2 are LNHNV and YYDKDF (reference sequence). The CDR3 nucleotides read TGTGCCACCAGCAGAGATCTCGGGAACACTGAAGCTTTCTTT. It specifies CATSRDLGNTEAFF.

Comments on this clone: Relative to the germline gene, one junction end is altered; a read error may explain this. The chain carries TRBV7-2 and TRBJ1-1, with D uncertain. The CDR3 is 12 residues long. CDR1 is SGHTA and CDR2 is FQGNSA in the germline V gene. The CDR3 here is CASSLVRTGAFF. CDR3 in DNA: TGTGCCAGCAGCTTAGTACGAACTGGAGCTTTCTTT.

V and J are TRBV5-1 and TRBJ1-1, with 8 bases that match TRBD1. With V trimmed by 5 bases and J by 1 base, 4 bases remained unmatched. Germline loops: CDR1 SGHRS, CDR2 YFSETQ. The CDR3 totals 14 residues. This CDR3 reads CASRPGQGNTEAFF. For the CDR3, the DNA is TGCGCCAGCAGACCCGGACAGGGGAACACTGAAGCTTTCTTT.

The chain uses TRBV15 and TRBJ1-3; no reliable D call. CDR1 and CDR2 (germline): LNHNV, YYDKDF (reference sequence). V lost 3 bases and J lost 0, with 6 bases in between. This CDR3 has 14 amino acids. The CDR3: CATSSPGSGNTIYF. CDR3 DNA sequence: TGTGCCACCAGCAGCCCCGGCTCTGGAAACACCATATATTTT.